This T cell receptor (beta chain) was sequenced during a study of cytomegalovirus exposure and HLA in healthy donors. With regard to this clone: Its antigen is unidentified.

Findings of the study overall: In vitro testing confirmed three CMV-associated chains as specific for CMV antigens. Analysis was carried out at a later point, and it linked a missense DCLRE1C variant to TCR beta V- and J-gene trimming. Most sequenced TCRs were rare (though some public TCRs occurred in many donors). Sequence variants that were highly shared formed a cluster that was likely a sequencing artifact.

Primers: 60 Vbeta forward and 13 Jbeta reverse. TCRdb's table, derived via immunoSEQ multiplex PCR, lists solely in-frame clones and lacks some. The data contain 150,000 to 200,000 clones, 75% to 85% of them singletons. Trimming removed 3 bases from V and 0 bases from J, with 8 bases in between. CDR1 is SNHLY and CDR2 is FYNNEI in the germline V gene. This CDR3 is 14 amino acids long. The TCR was taken from a young man in good health and CMV-seropositive. The sample was PBMCs. This sequence joins TRBV2 and TRBJ1-2; D perhaps matches TRBD1 (5 bases). The CDR3 loop reads CASSDPRANYGYTF. The DNA for the CDR3 is TGTGCCAGCAGTGACCCCAGGGCTAACTATGGCTACACCTTC.